The clone carrying this TCR beta chain showed up just a few times. Its antigen is unknown. 5'RACE primed at constant segments yielded TCR alpha and TCR beta cDNA libraries bearing sample barcodes and UMIs. TCRdb passed the 5' RACE reads through MiXCR, listing each CDR3 protein once. The table includes around 300,000 distinct CDR3 sequences, about an eighth detected once. The data stem from a study of T-cell memory formation after mild COVID-19. Whole-study findings and limits: A subset of responding clones appeared in pre-infection memory, suggesting cross-reactive memory joined. CD4/CD8 balance held among clones contracting day 15 to 85, and later expanders leaned CD4+.

After removal of 4 bases from V and 0 bases from J, the junction contained 3 bases not matched to a gene. This CDR3 has 15 residues. Germline CDR1 KGHDR, CDR2 SFDVKD. This receptor was identified in a man aged 18 to 29 who had mild COVID-19 (a few samples of this study predate the infection). Cell type and time point are not known. The chain couples TRBV24-1 to TRBJ2-3, with 7 bases that match TRBD1. Sequenced sample: PBMCs or a T cell subset sorted from them (not recorded which). The CDR3 coding sequence is TGTGCCACCAGTGACCCCAGGGGGAGCACAGATACGCAGTATTTT. Amino acids: CATSDPRGSTDTQYF.